Listed below are T cell receptor beta chains from one sample, sequenced in a study of blood T cell repertoires in COVID-19. TCRdb keeps only in-frame clones here, not all; method: immunoSEQ multiplex PCR. The data hold some 100,000 clones, with approximately 83% observed a single time. Input material: PBMCs or T cells enriched from blood (not recorded which). Receptors were obtained from a woman between 45 and 60 years old who had recovered from COVID-19. CDR3s leave out the opening cysteine and the closing phenylalanine or tryptophan. Fields, in order: V gene, CDR3 protein.

>TRBV28
ASSLGGVQETQY
>TRBV27
ASRRQGGGEKLF
>TRBV4-1
ASSGSDEQF
>TRBV7-2
ASSPDRVGEKLF
>TRBV5-4
ASSSQQGAYNEQF
>TRBV5-1
ASSLLETQY
>TRBV19
ASSIGSALGGNTIY
>TRBV5-1
ASSSSGGTQETQY
>TRBV28
ASYTGVPSYEQY
>TRBV12-3/TRBV12-4
ASSFSAEAF
>TRBV12-3/TRBV12-4
ASEGGRAGYT
>TRBV3-1/TRBV3-2
ASSPRGGWETQY
>TRBV28
ASRTYSLREDEKLF
>TRBV3-1/TRBV3-2
ASSQGGSGRTQY
>TRBV3-1/TRBV3-2
ASSQIGRGYT
>TRBV2
ASSVQGNIQY
>TRBV11-2
ASSFRGLAGLADTQY
>TRBV28
ASSKGLNRGQF
>TRBV19
ASSNPGGGEKLF
>TRBV3-1/TRBV3-2
ASTPRGTSGGNEQF
>TRBV5-1
ASSLTQGAGEKLF
>TRBV29-1
SVERTGGGGTQY
>TRBV15
ATSRDESGVTDTQY
>TRBV3-1/TRBV3-2
ASSPTGTRNTEAF
>TRBV5-1
ASSGQGLETQY
>TRBV30
AWSVTQETQY
>TRBV29-1
SATGQGYEQY
>TRBV20-1
SASSGLETQY
>TRBV6-5
ASIVEGDEQY
>TRBV24-1
ATAPGVSNQPQH
>TRBV7-3
ASSPPKGASPGELF
>TRBV2
ASRDQGDEQF
>TRBV7-3
ASSPYLSSYNEQF
>TRBV28
ASSMNTEAF
>TRBV29-1
SVARRGSVTDTQY
>TRBV6-1
ASSPGQGGEKLF
>TRBV4-1
ASRSPGGGYT
>TRBV27
ASRMTSGSRSYEQY
>TRBV2
ASTDRGWRNSPLH
>TRBV9
ASSVVEGGFGDTQY
>TRBV28
ASSVGAGRYGYT
>TRBV10-3
AISRDDRGRGNEQF